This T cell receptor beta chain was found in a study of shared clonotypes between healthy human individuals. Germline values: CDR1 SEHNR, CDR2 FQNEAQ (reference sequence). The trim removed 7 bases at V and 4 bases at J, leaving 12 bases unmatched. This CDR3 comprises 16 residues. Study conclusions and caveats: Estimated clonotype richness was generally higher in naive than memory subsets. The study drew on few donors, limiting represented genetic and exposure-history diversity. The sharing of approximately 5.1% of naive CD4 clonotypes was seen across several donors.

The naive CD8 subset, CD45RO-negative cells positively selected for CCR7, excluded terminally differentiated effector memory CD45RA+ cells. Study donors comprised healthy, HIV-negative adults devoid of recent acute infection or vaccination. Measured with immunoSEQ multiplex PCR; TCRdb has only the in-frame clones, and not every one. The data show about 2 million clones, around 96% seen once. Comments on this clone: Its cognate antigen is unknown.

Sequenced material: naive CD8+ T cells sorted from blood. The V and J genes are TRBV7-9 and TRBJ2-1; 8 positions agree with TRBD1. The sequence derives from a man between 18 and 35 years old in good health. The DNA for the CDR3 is TGTGCCAGCATCACTTCTTGGACAGGGAGTTACAATGAGCAGTTCTTC. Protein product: CASITSWTGSYNEQFF.